One sample yielded the 14 T cell receptor beta chains listed below, sequenced in a study of CD8 T cells in Susac syndrome. RNA was extracted with the RNeasy kit, and a quantity of about 0.5 to 1 ug was reverse transcribed using random hexamers. TCRdb itself ran the immunoSEQ multiplex PCR reads through MiXCR, one entry per CDR3 protein. In the table there are hundreds of thousands of distinct CDR3 sequences, 75% to 85% of which are singletons. Material: CD8+ T cells from PBMCs. All receptors come from a human donor with multiple sclerosis.

This clonotype was observed once. This rearrangement joins TRBV25-1 to TRBJ2-3; D is perhaps TRBD1 or TRBD2 (6 bases each). Trimming took off 1 base at V and 2 bases at J, with 10 bases between the two ends. Germline CDR1 reads MGHDK; CDR2 reads SYGVNS. This CDR3 has 15 amino acids. The CDR3 reads CASSELGGPTDTQYF. The CDR3 DNA follows: TGTGCCAGCAGTGAATTGGGGGGCCCCACAGATACGCAGTATTTT.

With respect to this clonotype: Compared with germline, one end of the junction differs, possibly owing to a read error. This chain links TRBV10-1 with TRBJ2-1; TRBD2 agrees at 13 bases. The CDR3 consists of 18 residues. Germline values: CDR1 WNHNN, CDR2 SYGVQD (reference sequence). CDR3 residues: CASSRGTSGIPSHNEQFF. The CDR3 DNA sequence: TGCGCCAGCAGCCGAGGGACTAGCGGGATCCCCTCCCACAATGAGCAGTTCTTC.

This clonotype was counted only a few times. CDR3: CASMIPGLRGGADTQYF. In DNA, the CDR3 is TGTGCCAGCATGATCCCGGGACTACGGGGTGGTGCAGATACGCAGTATTTT. The chain joins TRBV6-1 to TRBJ2-3; 7 bases map to TRBD2. Looked up from germline, CDR1 is MNHNS and CDR2 is SASEGT. This CDR3 has 17 amino acids. V lost 7 bases, J lost 4 bases, and 17 bases stayed unmatched.

V usage is TRBV5-1 and J usage is TRBJ2-1; 10 nucleotides match TRBD2. CDR3 size: 16 residues. Germline CDR1 and CDR2: SGHRS and YFSETQ. V shed 3 bases, J shed 4 bases, and the junction held 7 bases outside the gene matches. CDR3 in DNA: TGCGCCAGCAGCTGGGCCGGGACTAGCGCATACAATGAGCAGTTCTTC. It encodes CASSWAGTSAYNEQFF.

CDR3 amino acids: CASSQGALETHTDTQYF. The CDR3 nucleotides read TGTGCCAGCAGCCAAGGTGCTCTCGAAACCCACACAGATACGCAGTATTTT. The gene calls are TRBV4-2 and TRBJ2-3, with D unclear. CDR3 size: 17 residues. Germline V gene data show CDR1 as LGHNA and CDR2 as YNFKEQ. V was shortened by 1 base and J by 2 bases, with 16 bases between the two germline ends.

This clonotype was seen once. This chain joins TRBV12-5 and TRBJ2-2, with D possibly matching TRBD1 (6 bases). V lost 7 bases and J lost 4, with 10 bases in between. Germline V CDR1 and CDR2: LGHNT, FRNRAP. The CDR3 totals 13 residues. The DNA for the CDR3 is TGTGCTAGTGCCCGAGGGGGCACCGGGGAGCTGTTTTTT. It codes for CASARGGTGELFF.

This clonotype was counted once. The chain employs TRBV11-2 and TRBJ2-2; D remains ambiguous. Trimming stripped 4 bases from V and 11 bases from J, with 11 bases between. Germline lookup yields CDR1 SGHAT and CDR2 FQNNGV. The CDR3 is 12 amino acids. CDR3 in amino acids: CASSSNPGELFF. The CDR3 coding sequence is TGTGCCAGCAGCTCGAATCCTGGAGAGCTGTTTTTT.

The chain joins TRBV6-2 or TRBV6-3 to TRBJ1-3; D unclear. This CDR3 is built from 14 residues. V was shortened by 3 bases and J by 1 base, with 7 bases between the two germline ends. The germline CDR1 and CDR2 sequences are MNHEY and SVGEGT. Here the CDR3 reads CASSYTESGNTIYF. The CDR3 DNA follows: TGTGCCAGCAGTTATACCGAGTCTGGAAACACCATATATTTT.

The chain combines TRBV4-3 with TRBJ2-7; D is unresolved. The CDR3 loop spans 15 amino acids. Looked up from germline, CDR1 is LGHNA and CDR2 is YSLEER. V lost 0 bases to trimming and J lost 1 base, with 10 bases between them. The CDR3 sequence: CASSQEVRSSYEQYF. In DNA, the CDR3 is TGCGCCAGCAGCCAAGAAGTAAGATCGTCCTACGAGCAGTACTTC.

V is TRBV2 and J is TRBJ2-4; TRBD2 is a possible D gene (5 bases). The V gene's germline CDR1 is SNHLY and CDR2 FYNNEI. V lost 6 bases to trimming and J lost 6 bases, with 21 bases between them. The CDR3 has 16 amino acids. CDR3 amino acids: CASRGHIGLDLNIQYF. CDR3 in DNA: TGTGCCAGCAGGGGCCATATCGGACTGGATTTAAACATTCAGTACTTC.

The chain employs TRBV11-2 and TRBJ2-5, with TRBD2 as a possible D gene (6 bases). This CDR3 comprises 17 residues. V was pared by 2 bases and J by 9 bases, with 25 bases between. CDR1 is SGHAT and CDR2 is FQNNGV in the germline V gene. The CDR3 sequence: CASSLNKPGLRIPAQYF. Written as DNA, the CDR3 is TGTGCCAGCAGCTTAAACAAACCGGGACTGAGGATTCCGGCCCAGTACTTC.

V usage is TRBV15 and J usage is TRBJ1-2; 8 nucleotides match TRBD1. Unmatched junction bases numbered 3, after V lost 5 bases and J lost 4 bases. The CDR3 runs to 13 residues. From germline, CDR1 is LNHNV and CDR2 YYDKDF (reference sequence). The CDR3 loop reads CATSADRGYGYTF. The CDR3 DNA follows: TGTGCCACCAGCGCTGACAGGGGCTATGGCTACACCTTC.

This sequence joins TRBV9 and TRBJ2-7; 9 nucleotides line up with TRBD2. The CDR3 has 13 amino acids. Germline trimming cut 3 bases from V and 3 bases from J; bases unmatched to any gene: 1. CDR1 SGDLS and CDR2 YYNGEE come from the germline V gene. The CDR3 DNA follows: TGTGCCAGCAGCGGTAGCGGGGGCTACGAGCAGTACTTC. Translation gives CASSGSGGYEQYF.

The chain links TRBV7-9 to TRBJ1-5; the D is unclear. The V gene's germline CDR1 is SEHNR and CDR2 FQNEAQ (reference sequence). Trimming cost V 3 bases and J 8 bases, with 11 bases left between them. CDR3 size: 13 residues. The CDR3 DNA is TGTGCCAGCAGCTTCCTTGGGAGCGAGCCCCAGCATTTT. It encodes CASSFLGSEPQHF. Full variable domain (missing parts from reference TRBV7-9 and TRBJ1-5): DTGVSQNPRHKITKRGQNVTFRCDPISEHNRLYWYRQTLGQGPEFLTYFQNEAQLEKSRLLSDRFSAERPKGSFSTLEIQRTEQGDSAMYLCASSFLGSEPQHFGDGTRLSIL.